This is a list of T cell receptor beta chains from one sample in a study of T cells in localized non-small cell lung cancer. Method: immunoSEQ multiplex PCR; TCRdb's copy keeps in-frame clones and lacks some. The sample holds 35,000 or so clones, 90% seen once. Sample: peripheral blood, taken before any cancer treatment. The origin of the receptors is a man between 40 and 69 years old with stage I lung adenocarcinoma. Both conserved end residues are part of each CDR3. Fields, in order: V gene, D gene, J gene, clone size, CDR3 DNA, CDR3 protein. The D gene is left open where the match is weak. Clone size is shown for a subset of rows, as once, few, many or a class of expanded clone.

v_gene: TRBV6-5; d_gene: -; j_gene: TRBJ2-7; abundance: once; CDR3nt: TGTGCCAGCAGAAGTACTTACGAGCAGTACTTC; CDR3aa: CASRSTYEQYF
v_gene: TRBV5-5; d_gene: -; j_gene: TRBJ1-3; abundance: -; CDR3nt: TGTGCCAGCAGCTTGGTTCCCGGGAGCTCTGGAAACACCATATATTTT; CDR3aa: CASSLVPGSSGNTIYF
v_gene: TRBV29-1; d_gene: -; j_gene: TRBJ1-4; abundance: -; CDR3nt: TGCAGCGTTGATGTACGTGAAAAACTGTTTTTT; CDR3aa: CSVDVREKLFF
v_gene: TRBV15; d_gene: -; j_gene: TRBJ1-1; abundance: -; CDR3nt: TGTGCTACCAGCAGAGACCCTTCAAGTAAAGCTTTCTTT; CDR3aa: CATSRDPSSKAFF
v_gene: TRBV4-2; d_gene: -; j_gene: TRBJ1-2; abundance: -; CDR3nt: TGTGCCAGCAGCTCCGAGGGGGGCTATGGCTACACCTTC; CDR3aa: CASSSEGGYGYTF
v_gene: TRBV18; d_gene: -; j_gene: TRBJ1-1; abundance: -; CDR3nt: TGTGCCAGCTCAAGCGGGGGGTCGAACACTGAAGCTTTCTTT; CDR3aa: CASSSGGSNTEAFF
v_gene: TRBV6-6; d_gene: -; j_gene: TRBJ2-5; abundance: -; CDR3nt: TGTGCCAGCAGGGGCGAAACCGCAGAGACCCAGTACTTC; CDR3aa: CASRGETAETQYF
v_gene: TRBV5-6; d_gene: TRBD1; j_gene: TRBJ1-1; abundance: -; CDR3nt: TGTGCCAGCAGCTCACCGAACACAGGGGGTGGGTCTGAAGCTTTCTTT; CDR3aa: CASSSPNTGGGSEAFF
v_gene: TRBV5-5; d_gene: TRBD1; j_gene: TRBJ2-2; abundance: -; CDR3nt: TGTGCCAGCAGCTTGGAGGGGGCAGCCGGGGAGCTGTTTTTT; CDR3aa: CASSLEGAAGELFF
v_gene: TRBV5-6; d_gene: -; j_gene: TRBJ1-1; abundance: -; CDR3nt: TGTGCCAGCAGCTTGGGAAGCATTAACACTGAAGCTTTCTTT; CDR3aa: CASSLGSINTEAFF
v_gene: TRBV7-6; d_gene: TRBD2; j_gene: TRBJ2-5; abundance: -; CDR3nt: TGTGCCAGCAGCTTAGCTAGCGGGGGGACCACGGCGACCCAGTACTTC; CDR3aa: CASSLASGGTTATQYF
v_gene: TRBV14; d_gene: -; j_gene: TRBJ1-1; abundance: -; CDR3nt: TGTGCCAGCAGCCAAGTGATAGGACCCGACGCTTTCTTT; CDR3aa: CASSQVIGPDAFF
v_gene: TRBV10-1; d_gene: -; j_gene: TRBJ1-2; abundance: once; CDR3nt: TGCGCCAGCAGTCCTGGCGGGGGCAGTAACTATGGCTACACCTTC; CDR3aa: CASSPGGGSNYGYTF
v_gene: TRBV27; d_gene: -; j_gene: TRBJ2-7; abundance: -; CDR3nt: TGTGCCAGCAGTCTCCGTGAGGCCACCTACGAGCAGTACTTC; CDR3aa: CASSLREATYEQYF
v_gene: TRBV6-4; d_gene: -; j_gene: TRBJ1-5; abundance: -; CDR3nt: TGTGCCAGCAGTGGAGGGTTTGGGCAGCCCCAGCATTTT; CDR3aa: CASSGGFGQPQHF
v_gene: TRBV6-1; d_gene: -; j_gene: TRBJ1-2; abundance: few; CDR3nt: TGTGCCAGCAGTGTTGGGGGGAACTATGGCTACACCTTC; CDR3aa: CASSVGGNYGYTF
v_gene: TRBV19; d_gene: -; j_gene: TRBJ1-6; abundance: -; CDR3nt: TGTGCCAGTATTGGACAGAGAAATTCACCCCTCCACTTT; CDR3aa: CASIGQRNSPLHF
v_gene: TRBV19; d_gene: -; j_gene: TRBJ2-2; abundance: -; CDR3nt: TGTGCCAGTAGTATCCCCAGTACATCGGTCGGCACCGGGGAGCTGTTTTTT; CDR3aa: CASSIPSTSVGTGELFF
v_gene: TRBV4-1; d_gene: -; j_gene: TRBJ1-2; abundance: -; CDR3nt: TGCGCCAGCAGCCAAGACCCCTCGAGTTATCGATGGGATGGCTACACCTTC; CDR3aa: CASSQDPSSYRWDGYTF
v_gene: TRBV4-2; d_gene: -; j_gene: TRBJ1-2; abundance: -; CDR3nt: TGTGCCAGCAGCCACCCGGAGGGAGGCTACACCTTC; CDR3aa: CASSHPEGGYTF
v_gene: TRBV9; d_gene: -; j_gene: TRBJ2-7; abundance: -; CDR3nt: TGTGCCAGCAGTCCCCCAGTTAGACCCTACGAGCAGTACTTC; CDR3aa: CASSPPVRPYEQYF
v_gene: TRBV7-2; d_gene: -; j_gene: TRBJ1-2; abundance: -; CDR3nt: TGTGCCAGCAGCCCCGGTGACCCACGACTCTATGGCTACACCTTC; CDR3aa: CASSPGDPRLYGYTF
v_gene: TRBV5-5; d_gene: -; j_gene: TRBJ1-5; abundance: -; CDR3nt: TGTGCCAGCAGCCATGGACAGCCCTATAGCAATCAGCCCCAGCATTTT; CDR3aa: CASSHGQPYSNQPQHF
v_gene: TRBV5-1; d_gene: -; j_gene: TRBJ1-5; abundance: -; CDR3nt: TGCGCCAGCAGCTTGATGGGTAGAAGTAGTCAGCCCCAGCATTTT; CDR3aa: CASSLMGRSSQPQHF
v_gene: TRBV4-2; d_gene: -; j_gene: TRBJ2-1; abundance: once; CDR3nt: TGTGCCAGCAGCCAAGAAGCTGATAAGCTACGGCAGTTCTTC; CDR3aa: CASSQEADKLRQFF
v_gene: TRBV11-2; d_gene: TRBD2; j_gene: TRBJ2-3; abundance: -; CDR3nt: TGTGCCAGCAGCTTGGGGACTAGTTCGACAGATACGCAGTATTTT; CDR3aa: CASSLGTSSTDTQYF
v_gene: TRBV4-2; d_gene: TRBD1; j_gene: TRBJ2-7; abundance: -; CDR3nt: TGTGCCAGCAGCCAAGAAGGGAGTCCCGGGACAGTACTCCTGAAATTCTACGAGCAGTACTTC; CDR3aa: CASSQEGSPGTVLLKFYEQYF
v_gene: TRBV18; d_gene: TRBD1; j_gene: TRBJ1-2; abundance: -; CDR3nt: TGTGCCAGCTCAGTACGGACAGGGTTGGGCTACACCTTC; CDR3aa: CASSVRTGLGYTF
v_gene: TRBV21-1; d_gene: -; j_gene: TRBJ2-5; abundance: -; CDR3nt: TGTGCCAGCAGCAACGGGACAGGGGTTGTCCGGGGGCGAGGAGAGACCCAGTACTTC; CDR3aa: CASSNGTGVVRGRGETQYF
v_gene: TRBV6-6; d_gene: -; j_gene: TRBJ2-7; abundance: once; CDR3nt: TGTGCCAGCAGTTTATCCATTCGGGACGAGCAGTACTTC; CDR3aa: CASSLSIRDEQYF
v_gene: TRBV9; d_gene: -; j_gene: TRBJ1-1; abundance: -; CDR3nt: TGTGCCAGCAGCCCCGGGACGGAGAACACTGAAGCTTTCTTT; CDR3aa: CASSPGTENTEAFF
v_gene: TRBV27; d_gene: TRBD1; j_gene: TRBJ1-1; abundance: -; CDR3nt: TGTGCCAGCAGTTTAAAGGGGACAGGGGCGTTGAGGACTGAAGCTTTCTTT; CDR3aa: CASSLKGTGALRTEAFF
v_gene: TRBV2; d_gene: TRBD1; j_gene: TRBJ1-5; abundance: -; CDR3nt: TGTGCCAGCAAACGGCAGGGGGGGTCTCAGCCCCAGCATTTT; CDR3aa: CASKRQGGSQPQHF
v_gene: TRBV7-2; d_gene: TRBD2; j_gene: TRBJ2-5; abundance: -; CDR3nt: TGTGCCAGCAGCTTAGGACTAGCGGGGGGGCCCGGTCTGGAGACCCAGTACTTC; CDR3aa: CASSLGLAGGPGLETQYF
v_gene: TRBV5-1; d_gene: -; j_gene: TRBJ2-1; abundance: -; CDR3nt: TGCGCCAGCAGCCCACCGTCTGATTTGCAGTTCTTC; CDR3aa: CASSPPSDLQFF
v_gene: TRBV30; d_gene: -; j_gene: TRBJ1-1; abundance: -; CDR3nt: TGTGCCTGGCGGGGGAGTAAGAACACTGAAGCTTTCTTT; CDR3aa: CAWRGSKNTEAFF
v_gene: TRBV5-1; d_gene: TRBD2; j_gene: TRBJ2-1; abundance: -; CDR3nt: TGCGCCAGCAGCCCAGGGAGGGACGCAAGCGACAATGAGCAGTTCTTC; CDR3aa: CASSPGRDASDNEQFF